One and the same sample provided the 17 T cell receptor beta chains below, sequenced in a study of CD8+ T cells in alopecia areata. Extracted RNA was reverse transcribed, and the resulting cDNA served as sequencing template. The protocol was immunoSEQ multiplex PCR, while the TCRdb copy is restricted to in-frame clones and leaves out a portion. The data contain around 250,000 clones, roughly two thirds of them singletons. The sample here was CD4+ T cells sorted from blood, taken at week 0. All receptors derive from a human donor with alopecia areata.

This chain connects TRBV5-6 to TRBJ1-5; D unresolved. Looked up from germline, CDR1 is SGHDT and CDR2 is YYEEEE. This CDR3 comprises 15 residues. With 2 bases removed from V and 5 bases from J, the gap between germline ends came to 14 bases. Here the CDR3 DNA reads TGTGCCAGCAGCTTCGGAGTCCCAGAGGATCAGCCCCAGCATTTT. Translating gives CASSFGVPEDQPQHF.

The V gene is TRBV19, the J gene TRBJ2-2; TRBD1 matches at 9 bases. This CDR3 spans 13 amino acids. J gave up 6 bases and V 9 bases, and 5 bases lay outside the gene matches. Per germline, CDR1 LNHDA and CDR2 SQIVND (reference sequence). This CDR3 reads CASRRTGAGELFF. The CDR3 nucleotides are TGTGCCAGCCGGAGGACAGGGGCCGGGGAGCTGTTTTTT.

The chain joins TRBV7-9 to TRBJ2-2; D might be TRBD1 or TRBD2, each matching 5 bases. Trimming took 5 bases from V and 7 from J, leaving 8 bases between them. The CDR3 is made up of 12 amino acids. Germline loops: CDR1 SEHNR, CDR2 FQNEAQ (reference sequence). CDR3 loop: CASSEGFGELFF. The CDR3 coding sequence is TGTGCCAGCAGCGAGGGGTTCGGGGAGCTGTTTTTT.

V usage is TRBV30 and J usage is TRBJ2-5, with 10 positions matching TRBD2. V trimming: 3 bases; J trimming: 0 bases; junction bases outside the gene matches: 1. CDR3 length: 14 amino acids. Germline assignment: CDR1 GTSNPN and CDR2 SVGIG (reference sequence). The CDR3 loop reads CAWRLAGNQETQYF. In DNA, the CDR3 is TGTGCCTGGAGACTAGCGGGGAACCAAGAGACCCAGTACTTC.

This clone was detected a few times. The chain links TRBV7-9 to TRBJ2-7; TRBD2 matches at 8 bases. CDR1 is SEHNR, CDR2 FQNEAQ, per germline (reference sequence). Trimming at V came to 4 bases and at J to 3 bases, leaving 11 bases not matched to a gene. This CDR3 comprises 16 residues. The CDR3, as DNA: TGTGCCAGCAGCTCCCGAGCGGGGGCTGGACTCTACGAGCAGTACTTC. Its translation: CASSSRAGAGLYEQYF. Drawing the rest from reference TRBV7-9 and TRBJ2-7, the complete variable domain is DTGVSQNPRHKITKRGQNVTFRCDPISEHNRLYWYRQTLGQGPEFLTYFQNEAQLEKSRLLSDRFSAERPKGSFSTLEIQRTEQGDSAMYLCASSSRAGAGLYEQYFGPGTRLTVT.

The CDR3 DNA reads TGTGCCAGCAGTTACGGGCGGACCTACTATGGCTACACCTTC. Amino acid sequence: CASSYGRTYYGYTF. The chain links TRBV6-5 to TRBJ1-2, with D unresolved. The CDR3 totals 14 residues. Germline V lookup: CDR1 MNHEY, CDR2 SVGAGI. V was pared by 2 bases and J by 3 bases, with 10 bases between.

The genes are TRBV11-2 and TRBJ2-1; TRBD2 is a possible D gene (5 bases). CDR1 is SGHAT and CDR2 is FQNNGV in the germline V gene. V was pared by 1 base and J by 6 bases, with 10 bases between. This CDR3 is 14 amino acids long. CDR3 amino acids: CASSLGREANEQFF. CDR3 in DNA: TGTGCCAGCAGCTTAGGACGGGAAGCCAATGAGCAGTTCTTC.

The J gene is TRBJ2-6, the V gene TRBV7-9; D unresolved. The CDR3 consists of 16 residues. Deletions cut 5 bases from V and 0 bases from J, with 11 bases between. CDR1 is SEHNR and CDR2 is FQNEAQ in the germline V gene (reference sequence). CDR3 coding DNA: TGTGCCAGCAGCCAGACACGAAGCTCTGGGGCCAACGTCCTGACTTTC. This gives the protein CASSQTRSSGANVLTF.

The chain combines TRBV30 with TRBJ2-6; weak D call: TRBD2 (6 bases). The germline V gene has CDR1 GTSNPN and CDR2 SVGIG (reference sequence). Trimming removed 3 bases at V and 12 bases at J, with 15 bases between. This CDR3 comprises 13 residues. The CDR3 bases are TGTGCCTGGAGCCGGGACTCAACAGGCGTCCTGACTTTC. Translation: CAWSRDSTGVLTF.

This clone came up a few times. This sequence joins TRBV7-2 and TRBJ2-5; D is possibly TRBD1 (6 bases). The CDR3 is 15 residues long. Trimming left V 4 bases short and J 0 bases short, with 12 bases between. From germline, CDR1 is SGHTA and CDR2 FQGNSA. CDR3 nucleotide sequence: TGTGCCAGCAGCTCTAGGGACATGTACCAAGAGACCCAGTACTTC. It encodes CASSSRDMYQETQYF.

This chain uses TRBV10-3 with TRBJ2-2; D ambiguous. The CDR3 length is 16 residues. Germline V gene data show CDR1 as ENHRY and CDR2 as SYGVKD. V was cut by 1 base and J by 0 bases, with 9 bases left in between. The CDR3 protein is CAISELSDTNTGELFF. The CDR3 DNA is TGTGCCATCAGTGAGTTAAGTGACACGAACACCGGGGAGCTGTTTTTT.

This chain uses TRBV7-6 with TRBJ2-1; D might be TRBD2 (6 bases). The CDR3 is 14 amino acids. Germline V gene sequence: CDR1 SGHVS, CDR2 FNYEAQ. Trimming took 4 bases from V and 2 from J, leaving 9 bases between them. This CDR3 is CASSYAGTYNEQFF. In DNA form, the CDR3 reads TGTGCCAGCAGCTACGCGGGAACCTACAATGAGCAGTTCTTC.

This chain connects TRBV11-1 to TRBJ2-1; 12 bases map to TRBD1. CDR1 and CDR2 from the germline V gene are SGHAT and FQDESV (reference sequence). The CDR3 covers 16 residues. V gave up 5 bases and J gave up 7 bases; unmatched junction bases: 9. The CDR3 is CASSAPGTGGGNEQFF. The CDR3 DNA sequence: TGTGCCAGCAGCGCACCCGGGACAGGGGGCGGGAATGAGCAGTTCTTC. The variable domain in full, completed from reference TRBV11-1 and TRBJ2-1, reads EAEVAQSPRYKITEKSQAVAFWCDPISGHATLYWYRQILGQGPELLVQFQDESVVDDSQLPKDRFSAERLKGVDSTLKIQPAELGDSAMYLCASSAPGTGGGNEQFFGPGTRLTVL.

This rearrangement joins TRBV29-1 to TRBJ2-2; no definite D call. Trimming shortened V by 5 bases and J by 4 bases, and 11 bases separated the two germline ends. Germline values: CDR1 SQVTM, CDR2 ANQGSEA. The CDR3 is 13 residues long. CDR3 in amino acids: CSVSSFGTGELFF. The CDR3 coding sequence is TGCAGCGTTTCAAGTTTTGGCACCGGGGAGCTGTTTTTT.

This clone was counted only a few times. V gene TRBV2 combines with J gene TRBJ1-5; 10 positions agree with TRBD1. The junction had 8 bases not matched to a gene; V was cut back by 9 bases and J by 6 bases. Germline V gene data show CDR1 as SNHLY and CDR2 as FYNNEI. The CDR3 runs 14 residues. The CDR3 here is CASQRGTGVQPQHF. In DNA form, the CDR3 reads TGTGCCAGTCAGAGAGGGACAGGGGTTCAGCCCCAGCATTTT.

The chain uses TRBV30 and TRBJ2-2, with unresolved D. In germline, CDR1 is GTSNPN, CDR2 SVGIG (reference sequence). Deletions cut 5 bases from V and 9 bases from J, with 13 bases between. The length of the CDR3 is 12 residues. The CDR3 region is CAWDRLNRELFF. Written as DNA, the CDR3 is TGTGCCTGGGACCGACTCAATAGGGAGCTGTTTTTT.

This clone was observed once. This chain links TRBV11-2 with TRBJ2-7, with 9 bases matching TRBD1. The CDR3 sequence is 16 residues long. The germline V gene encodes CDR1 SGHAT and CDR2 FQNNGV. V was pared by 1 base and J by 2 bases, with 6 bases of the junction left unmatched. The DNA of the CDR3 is TGTGCCAGCAGCTTAGTTCTGGGACAGGGTGCCTACGAGCAGTACTTC. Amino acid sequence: CASSLVLGQGAYEQYF.